These 23 T cell receptor beta chains were sequenced from one sample in a study of shared clonotypes between healthy human individuals. Here immunoSEQ multiplex PCR was the method, and the copy in TCRdb shows in-frame clones only, minus some. This table has over 2,000,000 clones, around 93% appearing once. Terminally differentiated effector memory CD45RA+ cells were excluded from the naive CD8 cells, which were CD45RO-negative and positively selected for CCR7. Material for sequencing was naive CD8+ T cells from PBMCs. These receptor sequences come from a man younger than 30 in good health. Some clones in this sample may be carry-over from other donors' samples.

This chain links TRBV28 with TRBJ1-2; 8 positions agree with TRBD1. The V gene's germline CDR1 is MDHEN and CDR2 SYDVKM. Trimming took 3 bases from V and 1 from J; bases not matched to a gene: 13. The CDR3 has 18 residues. CDR3 DNA: TGTGCCAGCAGTTTCCGTGGCGAGGGGACAGGAGGTAACTATGGCTACACCTTC. It yields the protein CASSFRGEGTGGNYGYTF.

This CDR3 is CASEGGENIQYF. The CDR3 bases are TGTGCCAGCGAGGGGGGCGAAAACATTCAGTACTTC. This chain joins TRBV9 and TRBJ2-4, with D possibly being TRBD1 or TRBD2 (6 bases each). Germline V gene data show CDR1 as SGDLS and CDR2 as YYNGEE. The CDR3 is 12 residues long. The V end lost 7 bases, the J end lost 5 bases, and 10 bases lay between the germline ends.

Regarding this clone: The same CDR3 also results from other DNA sequences found in this sample. V gene TRBV7-9 combines with J gene TRBJ1-5, with a tentative D call TRBD1 (6 bases). The length of the CDR3 is 14 residues. V lost 1 base and J 6 bases, leaving 10 bases between the germline ends. In germline, CDR1 is SEHNR, CDR2 FQNEAQ (reference sequence). In DNA form, the CDR3 reads TGTGCCAGCAGCTTAGGGGGGGGGCCTCAGCCCCAGCATTTT. Protein sequence: CASSLGGGPQPQHF. Combining the CDR3 with reference TRBV7-9 and TRBJ1-5 gives the whole variable domain DTGVSQNPRHKITKRGQNVTFRCDPISEHNRLYWYRQTLGQGPEFLTYFQNEAQLEKSRLLSDRFSAERPKGSFSTLEIQRTEQGDSAMYLCASSLGGGPQPQHFGDGTRLSIL.

The rearrangement uses TRBV28 and TRBJ2-7, with 9 bases aligning to TRBD1. The V gene's germline CDR1 is MDHEN and CDR2 SYDVKM. This CDR3 is built from 16 residues. Unmatched junction bases numbered 11, after V lost 4 bases and J lost 4 bases. The CDR3 coding sequence is TGTGCCAGCAGTTCACCCGGGACAGGGAATGAATACGAGCAGTACTTC. Encoded protein: CASSSPGTGNEYEQYF.

This clone was detected only once. The V gene is TRBV19, the J gene TRBJ1-4; D unclear. Between the trimmed V and J ends, which lost 6 bases and 0 bases, there was a span of 8 bases. The germline V gene has CDR1 LNHDA and CDR2 SQIVND (reference sequence). The CDR3 extends over 14 amino acids. The CDR3 sequence: CASSARTTNEKLFF. For the CDR3, the DNA is TGTGCCAGTAGCGCGAGGACAACTAATGAAAAACTGTTTTTT. Full variable domain (outside the CDR3, taken from reference TRBV19 and TRBJ1-4): DGGITQSPKYLFRKEGQNVTLSCEQNLNHDAMYWYRQDPGQGLRLIYYSQIVNDFQKGDIAEGYSVSREKKESFPLTVTSAQKNPTAFYLCASSARTTNEKLFFGSGTQLSVL.

This sequence joins TRBV9 and TRBJ2-7, with 9 bases identical to TRBD1. J was trimmed by 8 bases and V by 3 bases; bases with no gene match: 9. Germline V gene lookup returns CDR1 SGDLS and CDR2 YYNGEE. CDR3 length equals 14 residues. Written as DNA, the CDR3 is TGTGCCAGCAGCGAACAGGGGGCATTTGCCCAGCAGTACTTC. It yields the protein CASSEQGAFAQQYF. The variable domain in full, with the rest retrieved from reference TRBV9 and TRBJ2-7, is DSGVTQTPKHLITATGQRVTLRCSPRSGDLSVYWYQQSLDQGLQFLIQYYNGEERAKGNILERFSAQQFPDLHSELNLSSLELGDSALYFCASSEQGAFAQQYFGPGTRLTVT.

The chain recombines TRBV29-1 with TRBJ2-2; D unresolved. Trimming took off 6 bases at V and 6 bases at J, with 11 bases between the two ends. The germline gives CDR1 SQVTM, CDR2 ANQGSEA. The CDR3 consists of 12 residues. CDR3 region: CSVNVFPGELFF. The CDR3 DNA reads as TGCAGCGTCAACGTTTTCCCCGGGGAGCTGTTTTTT.

In its sample, this clone was seen a few times. The genes are TRBV30 and TRBJ1-1; perhaps TRBD1 as D (6 bases). Trimming removed 8 bases from V and 7 bases from J, with 17 bases in between. The CDR3 runs 12 residues. Germline loops: CDR1 GTSNPN, CDR2 SVGIG (reference sequence). CDR3 protein: CAGTISSYEAFF. The CDR3 DNA reads TGTGCCGGGACAATCAGCTCCTATGAAGCTTTCTTT.

The V call is TRBV6-5, the J call TRBJ2-7; no firm D call. The CDR3 loop spans 13 amino acids. The germline V gene encodes CDR1 MNHEY and CDR2 SVGAGI. Trimming took off 4 bases at V and 0 bases at J, with 7 bases between the two ends. CDR3 nucleotides: TGTGCCAGCAGTTCCCTTCCCTCCTACGAGCAGTACTTC. Translated: CASSSLPSYEQYF.

This chain joins TRBV27 and TRBJ1-5; D unclear. Germline values: CDR1 MNHEY, CDR2 SMNVEV (reference sequence). The CDR3 is 11 residues long. The V and J ends lost 6 bases and 9 bases respectively, with 9 bases between them. The CDR3 sequence is CASSPLRPQHF. The CDR3 nucleotides read TGTGCCAGCAGCCCCTTGCGGCCCCAGCATTTT.

The rearrangement joins TRBV5-1 to TRBJ2-5; 8 bases are shared with TRBD1. The CDR3 is made up of 16 amino acids. Germline V lookup: CDR1 SGHRS, CDR2 YFSETQ. V was clipped by 0 bases and J by 1 base; unmatched bases: 5. The CDR3 here is CASSLAQGAAQETQYF. As DNA, the CDR3 is TGCGCCAGCAGCTTGGCGCAGGGGGCGGCCCAAGAGACCCAGTACTTC.

This chain links TRBV7-6 with TRBJ2-5; 8 positions match TRBD1. The germline V gene encodes CDR1 SGHVS and CDR2 FNYEAQ. Losses at the gene ends were 5 bases for V and 5 bases for J; bases not matched to a gene: 10. The CDR3 length is 15 residues. The CDR3 sequence is CASSPDRGSIETQYF. The CDR3 DNA reads TGTGCCAGCAGCCCTGACAGGGGTTCTATCGAGACCCAGTACTTC.

The chain links TRBV5-5 to TRBJ1-1; 7 bases map to TRBD1. This CDR3 has 16 amino acids. Germline V gives CDR1 SGHKS, CDR2 YYEKEE (reference sequence). V gave up 4 bases and J gave up 7 bases; unmatched junction bases: 16. The CDR3 DNA reads TGTGCCAGCAGCCCAGATCCCGGGACAGCGCAAATTGAAGCTTTCTTT. Amino acid sequence: CASSPDPGTAQIEAFF.

In the case of this clone: Other DNA sequences in this sample translate to the same CDR3. This chain connects TRBV29-1 to TRBJ1-2; TRBD1 matches 10 bases. CDR3 length equals 12 residues. Germline CDR1 and CDR2: SQVTM and ANQGSEA. Losses at the gene ends were 6 bases for V and 7 bases for J; bases not matched to a gene: 5. As DNA, the CDR3 is TGCAGCGTCCTAGGACAGGGGGGTGGCTACACCTTC. Amino acids: CSVLGQGGGYTF.

The V and J genes are TRBV6-4 and TRBJ2-1; perhaps TRBD2 as D (6 bases). Per germline, CDR1 MRHNA and CDR2 SNTAGT. Trimming left V 3 bases short and J 6 bases short, with 15 bases between. CDR3 length: 15 residues. CDR3 sequence reads: CASSEMGLVGNEQFF. The DNA of the CDR3 is TGTGCCAGCAGTGAGATGGGACTGGTGGGCAATGAGCAGTTCTTC.

The J gene is TRBJ1-5, the V gene TRBV2, with unresolved D. Germline values: CDR1 SNHLY, CDR2 FYNNEI. The CDR3 covers 19 residues. V lost 3 bases and J lost 3, with 24 bases in between. The CDR3 DNA is TGTGCCAGCAGTGATTTAATGAAGGGATCGGAATTTTACAATCAGCCCCAGCATTTT. Residues: CASSDLMKGSEFYNQPQHF.

The V call is TRBV29-1, the J call TRBJ2-2; 7 bases align to TRBD1. V was clipped by 6 bases and J by 0 bases; unmatched bases: 10. Germline-derived CDR1 and CDR2 are SQVTM and ANQGSEA. The CDR3 is 16 amino acids. CDR3 DNA: TGCAGCGTCGTTCCGCGACAGGGTTCGAACACCGGGGAGCTGTTTTTT. This encodes CSVVPRQGSNTGELFF.

This clone was counted once. V is TRBV29-1 and J is TRBJ2-7, with D unresolved. The CDR3 extends over 12 amino acids. The germline V gene has CDR1 SQVTM and CDR2 ANQGSEA. The V end lost 6 bases, the J end lost 2 bases, and 11 bases lay between the germline ends. The CDR3 loop is CSVAHGPYEQYF. The DNA for the CDR3 is TGCAGCGTCGCTCATGGCCCCTACGAGCAGTACTTC.

V usage is TRBV5-6 and J usage is TRBJ1-2, with D unclear. The CDR3 loop spans 14 amino acids. The germline V gene encodes CDR1 SGHDT and CDR2 YYEEEE. The V end lost 0 bases, the J end lost 0 bases, and 6 bases lay between the germline ends. The CDR3 DNA sequence: TGTGCCAGCAGCTTGGCCGTGGCTAACTATGGCTACACCTTC. This translates into CASSLAVANYGYTF. Complete variable domain (other parts from reference TRBV5-6 and TRBJ1-2): DAGVTQSPTHLIKTRGQQVTLRCSPKSGHDTVSWYQQALGQGPQFIFQYYEEEERQRGNFPDRFSGHQFPNYSSELNVNALLLGDSALYLCASSLAVANYGYTFGSGTRLTVV.

The rearrangement links TRBV7-9 to TRBJ2-3; D remains ambiguous. The CDR3 has 15 residues. Germline CDR1 reads SEHNR; CDR2 reads FQNEAQ (reference sequence). The ends were cut back, 1 base at V and 2 bases at J, with 10 bases in the middle. CDR3 residues: CASSLGHGNTDTQYF. CDR3 DNA: TGTGCCAGCAGCTTAGGTCATGGGAACACAGATACGCAGTATTTT.

J is TRBJ2-7 and V is TRBV7-9; weak D call: TRBD2 (5 bases). The ends were cut back, 5 bases at V and 0 bases at J, with 11 bases in the middle. Looked up from germline, CDR1 is SEHNR and CDR2 is FQNEAQ (reference sequence). This CDR3 spans 14 amino acids. CDR3 in DNA: TGTGCCAGCAGCCCGCAGGAGGTCTCCTACGAGCAGTACTTC. It specifies CASSPQEVSYEQYF.

The chain employs TRBV11-2 and TRBJ2-7, with 8 bases that match TRBD1. This CDR3 has 16 amino acids. V lost 3 bases and J lost 4; bases outside the gene matches: 11. The germline CDR1 and CDR2 sequences are SGHAT and FQNNGV. Here the CDR3 DNA reads TGTGCCAGCAGCTTCAGCACCGGGACAGGACATTACGAGCAGTACTTC. This codes for CASSFSTGTGHYEQYF.

The V and J genes are TRBV18 and TRBJ1-2, with a possible D match to TRBD1 (6 bases). This CDR3 has 14 residues. Germline V CDR1 and CDR2: KGHSH, LQKENI. Trimming took off 3 bases at V and 1 base at J, with 9 bases between the two ends. CDR3 nucleotide sequence: TGTGCCAGCTCACCTACAGGGTTTAACTATGGCTACACCTTC. Protein: CASSPTGFNYGYTF.